The 29 T cell receptor beta chains presented below share a single source sample, sequenced in a study of CDR3 diversity in severe acne (dated by TCRdb to between 2017 and 2020). Receptor amplification or capture employed PCR. TCRdb names Illumina HiSeq 2000 as the instrument used. Starting from the raw public reads, TCRdb applied fastp trimming at Q25, assembled clones with MiXCR and retained in-frame beta chains. CDR3 protein duplicates are merged, each entry listing the most common genes and DNA. Across this sample there are about 98,000 distinct CDR3 sequences, with 45% to 60% seen only once. The top ten clones comprise around 12% of the sample. Sequencing used blood. These receptors came from a male donor with acne.

V usage is TRBV7-9 and J usage is TRBJ1-3, with D perhaps matching TRBD1 (6 bases). Germline V CDR1 and CDR2: SEHNR, FQNEAQ (reference sequence). The V end was cut by 3 bases, the J end by 2 bases, with 14 bases between. This CDR3 contains 16 residues. Here the CDR3 DNA reads TGTGCCAGCAGCTTGGGGGCGGGCTCTCCTGGAAACACCATATATTTT. Amino acid sequence: CASSLGAGSPGNTIYF.

The chain carries TRBV29-1 and TRBJ1-1, with D unresolved. This CDR3 comprises 10 residues. The V end was cut by 5 bases, the J end by 8 bases, with 9 bases between. Germline V gene lookup returns CDR1 SQVTM and CDR2 ANQGSEA. CDR3 region: CSVRAPEAFF. The CDR3 DNA follows: TGCAGCGTTCGCGCCCCGGAAGCTTTCTTT.

This clonotype showed up many times. The chain couples TRBV2 to TRBJ2-7; 7 bases line up with TRBD1. J lost 3 bases, V lost 6 bases, and 5 bases had no gene match. This CDR3 region has 13 residues. Germline V gene sequence: CDR1 SNHLY, CDR2 FYNNEI. The CDR3 region is CASRDRDSYEQYF. The CDR3, as DNA: TGTGCCAGCAGGGACCGGGACAGCTACGAGCAGTACTTC.

The chain has TRBV12-3 or TRBV12-4 and TRBJ2-5; 8 bases are a match to TRBD2. The CDR3 runs 15 residues. The junction had 7 bases not matched to a gene; V was cut back by 3 bases and J by 4 bases. CDR3 residues: CASSFSGGAGETQYF. The CDR3 bases are TGTGCCAGCAGTTTTTCCGGGGGGGCCGGAGAGACCCAGTACTTC.

This clonotype was recorded at least ten times. The gene calls are TRBV5-1 and TRBJ1-6; maybe TRBD1 (5 bases). The CDR3 has 15 amino acids. CDR1 and CDR2 (germline): SGHRS, YFSETQ. V dropped 0 bases and J dropped 8 bases, with 12 bases sitting between them. CDR3 in DNA: TGCGCCAGCAGCTTGGAAGGCAGGGAAGATTCACCCCTCCACTTT. Its protein product is CASSLEGREDSPLHF.

The chain combines TRBV2 with TRBJ2-7; TRBD2 aligns across 11 bases. The V gene's germline CDR1 is SNHLY and CDR2 FYNNEI. There are 15 residues in the CDR3. With V trimmed by 5 bases and J by 4 bases, 7 bases remained unmatched. CDR3 region: CASSYSGRALYEQYF. DNA of the CDR3: TGTGCCAGCAGTTATAGCGGGAGGGCCCTTTACGAGCAGTACTTC.

Notes on this clonotype: At one boundary the junction diverges from the germline segment, which might be a read error. This chain joins TRBV20-1 and TRBJ2-1; TRBD2 might be the D (6 bases). The germline V gene has CDR1 DFQATT and CDR2 SNEGSKA (reference sequence). There are 15 residues in the CDR3. CDR3 region: CSASHKRARYNGQFF. The CDR3 DNA follows: TGCAGTGCCAGCCACAAGCGGGCGCGATACAATGGGCAGTTCTTC.

At least ten counts were recorded for this clonotype. The genes are TRBV29-1 and TRBJ1-1; D is ambiguous. Trimming pared 5 bases from V and 1 base from J, leaving 20 bases between. There are 16 residues in the CDR3. Germline CDR1 reads SQVTM; CDR2 reads ANQGSEA. CDR3 in amino acids: CSVCITDGRANTEAFF. CDR3 coding DNA: TGCAGCGTTTGCATAACAGACGGGAGGGCGAACACTGAAGCTTTCTTT.

This clonotype was observed many times. This chain connects TRBV7-8 to TRBJ1-1; D unclear. V lost 0 bases, J lost 11 bases, and 16 bases lay in between. Per the germline V gene, CDR1 is SGHVS and CDR2 is FQNEAQ. The CDR3 has 14 amino acids. CDR3 loop: CASSLARMRNRAFF. CDR3 nucleotides: TGTGCCAGCAGCTTAGCTAGAATGAGGAATCGGGCTTTCTTT.

The rearrangement links TRBV4-1 to TRBJ2-7; the D gene could be TRBD1 or TRBD2 (5 bases each). Germline V gene lookup returns CDR1 MGHRA and CDR2 YSYEKL. With 4 bases removed from V and 0 bases from J, the gap between germline ends came to 10 bases. The CDR3 totals 14 residues. CDR3 sequence (DNA): TGCGCCAGCAGCCTTCGGGACGGCTCCTACGAGCAGTACTTC. The encoded protein is CASSLRDGSYEQYF.

This clonotype was counted many times. The J gene is TRBJ2-3, the V gene TRBV20-1; D is perhaps TRBD2 (6 bases). Germline loops: CDR1 DFQATT, CDR2 SNEGSKA (reference sequence). V was pared by 1 base and J by 2 bases, with 16 bases between. CDR3 length: 16 residues. The CDR3 sequence is CSARVMGGLLTDTQYF. In DNA, the CDR3 is TGCAGTGCTAGAGTCATGGGAGGACTTCTCACAGATACGCAGTATTTT.

V usage is TRBV20-1 and J usage is TRBJ2-1; 10 bases map to TRBD2. Germline CDR1 DFQATT, CDR2 SNEGSKA (reference sequence). The CDR3 is 13 residues long. Trimming removed 0 bases from V and 14 bases from J; junction bases left unmatched: 7. This chain's CDR3 is CSARDSQTSGKFF. As DNA, the CDR3 is TGCAGTGCTAGAGATTCCCAAACTAGCGGGAAGTTCTTC.

This clonotype showed up many times. This sequence joins TRBV6-5 and TRBJ2-5; TRBD1 matches at 8 bases. The trim removed 5 bases at V and 4 bases at J, leaving 9 bases unmatched. Germline loops: CDR1 MNHEY, CDR2 SVGAGI. The CDR3 totals 15 residues. CDR3 sequence: CASSTDRVAGETQYF. The CDR3 coding sequence is TGTGCCAGCAGTACGGACAGGGTCGCAGGAGAGACCCAGTACTTC.

By proportion, this clonotype is medium-sized. The genes are TRBV19 and TRBJ2-7, with TRBD2 as a possible D gene (5 bases). The ends were cut back, 3 bases at V and 2 bases at J, with 14 bases in the middle. The CDR3 covers 15 residues. Germline V gives CDR1 LNHDA, CDR2 SQIVND (reference sequence). This CDR3 is CASSIGRAGAYEQYF. The CDR3 DNA is TGTGCCAGTAGTATTGGAAGGGCCGGGGCCTACGAGCAGTACTTC.

The rearrangement links TRBV13 to TRBJ2-1, with 10 bases identical to TRBD2. This CDR3 region has 15 residues. Trimming at V came to 0 bases and at J to 9 bases, leaving 5 bases not matched to a gene. Germline V gene sequence: CDR1 PRHDT, CDR2 FYEKMQ (reference sequence). The CDR3 bases are TGTGCCAGCAGCTTAGGACTAGCGGGGTTAGGTGAGCAGTTCTTC. This encodes CASSLGLAGLGEQFF.

This chain links TRBV7-2 with TRBJ2-7; TRBD2 aligns across 14 bases. The V segment lost 5 bases and the J segment 7 bases; nucleotides outside the gene matches: 10. This CDR3 comprises 16 residues. Germline CDR1 reads SGHTA; CDR2 reads FQGNSA. This CDR3 reads CASSARLAGGPWEQYF. The CDR3 bases are TGTGCCAGCAGCGCCCGACTAGCGGGAGGGCCTTGGGAGCAGTACTTC.

This clonotype was found once. The chain joins TRBV4-1 to TRBJ2-6; 7 bases line up with TRBD1. Germline CDR1 MGHRA, CDR2 YSYEKL. The V segment lost 0 bases and the J segment 0 bases; nucleotides outside the gene matches: 2. The CDR3 extends over 17 amino acids. CDR3: CASSQEGGFSGANVLTF. CDR3 nucleotide sequence: TGCGCCAGCAGCCAAGAAGGGGGCTTCTCTGGGGCCAACGTCCTGACTTTC.

This clonotype was seen many times. The chain is built from TRBV4-1 and TRBJ1-5; TRBD1 aligns across 8 bases. J was trimmed by 3 bases and V by 1 base; bases with no gene match: 5. CDR1 is MGHRA, CDR2 YSYEKL, per germline. CDR3 length: 16 residues. The CDR3 DNA follows: TGCGCCAGCAGCCAAGGCCGGACAGGGCACAATCAGCCCCAGCATTTT. Its protein is CASSQGRTGHNQPQHF.

A word on this clonotype: This may be a read error: a much more frequent sequence differs by one nucleotide. The chain links TRBV5-1 to TRBJ2-7; 7 bases match TRBD2. V gave up 0 bases and J gave up 6 bases; unmatched junction bases: 9. The CDR3 covers 15 residues. CDR1 is SGHRS, CDR2 YFSETQ, per germline. DNA for the CDR3: TGCGCCAGCAGCTTGGAAGGGACTATAACCAGCGAGCAGTACTTC. This sequence encodes CASSLEGTITSEQYF.

In its sample, this clonotype was seen a few times. The chain has TRBV28 and TRBJ2-5, with D possibly TRBD1 on 6 matching bases. CDR1 and CDR2 (germline): MDHEN, SYDVKM. This CDR3 spans 14 amino acids. Trimming took off 10 bases at V and 2 bases at J, with 17 bases between the two ends. The DNA of the CDR3 is TGTGCCACCCGACAGGTTAGGGAACAAGAGACCCAGTACTTC. This encodes CATRQVREQETQYF. The full variable domain, completed using reference TRBV28 and TRBJ2-5, is DVKVTQSSRYLVKRTGEKVFLECVQDMDHENMFWYRQDPGLGLRLIYFSYDVKMKEKGDIPEGYSVSREKKERFSLILESASTNQTSMYLCATRQVREQETQYFGPGTRLLVL.

The CDR3 sequence is CASSDPTIYEKLFF. DNA for the CDR3: TGTGCCAGCAGTGACCCAACCATTTATGAAAAACTGTTTTTT. The rearrangement uses TRBV25-1 and TRBJ1-4; D remains unclear. The CDR3 has 14 residues. The germline V and J ends were trimmed by 3 bases and 6 bases, with 11 bases remaining between them. CDR1 is MGHDK and CDR2 is SYGVNS in the germline V gene.

The gene calls are TRBV20-1 and TRBJ2-7; tentatively, D is TRBD2 (6 bases). The CDR3 has 13 amino acids. CDR1 is DFQATT, CDR2 SNEGSKA, per germline (reference sequence). V gave up 1 base and J gave up 5 bases, with 12 bases separating them. The CDR3 here is CSARGTSKNEQYF. DNA for the CDR3: TGCAGTGCTAGAGGCACTAGCAAAAACGAGCAGTACTTC.

The gene calls are TRBV2 and TRBJ2-7; D possibly corresponds to TRBD1 (6 bases). Per germline, CDR1 SNHLY and CDR2 FYNNEI. This CDR3 is built from 16 residues. V dropped 6 bases and J dropped 0 bases, with 18 bases sitting between them. The CDR3 loop is CASSSTKSDSSYEQYF. CDR3 nucleotide sequence: TGTGCCAGCAGCTCGACTAAATCGGACAGCTCCTACGAGCAGTACTTC.

About this clonotype itself: A much larger clone lies a single base off, so this may be a read error. The V call is TRBV20-1, the J call TRBJ1-2; D not resolved. Germline V gene data show CDR1 as DFQATT and CDR2 as SNEGSKA (reference sequence). V lost 3 bases to trimming and J lost 8 bases, with 16 bases between them. This CDR3 spans 13 amino acids. The chain's CDR3 is CSASDPPSCGYTF. CDR3 bases: TGCAGTGCTAGTGATCCCCCCTCCTGCGGCTACACCTTC.

The chain carries TRBV15 and TRBJ2-7; D gene uncertain. The CDR3 loop spans 16 amino acids. Germline CDR1 is LNHNV and CDR2 is YYDKDF (reference sequence). V lost 3 bases and J 0 bases, leaving 15 bases between the germline ends. The CDR3 DNA sequence: TGTGCCACCAGCAGCTTAGTCGGGTTGGGCTCCTACGAGCAGTACTTC. It specifies CATSSLVGLGSYEQYF.

This chain connects TRBV7-9 to TRBJ2-7, with D hard to call. CDR1 is SEHNR and CDR2 is FQNEAQ in the germline V gene (reference sequence). This CDR3 is built from 14 residues. The V and J ends lost 1 base and 2 bases respectively, with 9 bases between them. The CDR3 is CASSLEGNPYEQYF. The CDR3 DNA sequence: TGTGCCAGCAGCTTAGAGGGCAACCCCTACGAGCAGTACTTC.

The chain uses TRBV2 and TRBJ2-1; either TRBD1 or TRBD2 may fit D (5 bases each). V lost 6 bases and J 0 bases, leaving 9 bases between the germline ends. The germline V gene has CDR1 SNHLY and CDR2 FYNNEI. The CDR3 is made up of 14 amino acids. The CDR3 sequence: CASRGDASYNEQFF. CDR3 DNA sequence: TGTGCCAGCAGGGGGGACGCCTCCTACAATGAGCAGTTCTTC.

The chain carries TRBV25-1 and TRBJ2-5, with 8 bases identical to TRBD2. Per the germline V gene, CDR1 is MGHDK and CDR2 is SYGVNS. V shed 5 bases, J shed 7 bases, and the junction held 24 bases outside the gene matches. The CDR3 has 19 residues. The CDR3 is CASSFASSGPERPRSTQYF. CDR3 in DNA: TGTGCCAGCAGTTTCGCGTCTAGCGGGCCCGAAAGGCCCCGATCGACCCAGTACTTC.

The V gene is TRBV20-1, the J gene TRBJ1-5, with TRBD1 identical over 11 bases. This CDR3 region has 14 residues. Trimming removed 6 bases from V and 4 bases from J; junction bases left unmatched: 5. Germline V gives CDR1 DFQATT, CDR2 SNEGSKA (reference sequence). CDR3 nucleotide sequence: TGCAGTGCCGGGACAGGGGGAGCGAATCAGCCCCAGCATTTT. Protein sequence: CSAGTGGANQPQHF.